The T cell receptor beta chain described here comes from a study of monozygotic twins with inflammatory bowel disease (dated by TCRdb to about 2019). The study in broad terms: A total of approximately 28 monozygotic twin pairs were included in the full study, comprising nine German pairs (four IBD-concordant, five IBD-discordant) and 19 IBD-discordant Danish pairs. The search for disease-associated traits relied mainly on comparing IBD patients with their genetically identical healthy co-twins within discordant pairs. Each individual had, on average, about 151 000 unique TCRalpha sequences and 181 000 unique TCRbeta sequences available for analysis.

Broad study findings and their caveats: Distinction between different T cell subtypes could not be achieved in the analysis. IBD patients shared fewer clonotypes with other individuals than healthy twins did, most markedly in patients showing signs of disease activity. Because patients were on differing immunosuppressive treatments, the repertoires may have picked up extra background noise and inter-individual variability. Repertoire similarity did not differ between concordant and discordant twins, which could be due to limited statistical power. No single strong signal or clonotype linked to IBD turned up in the results, so the idea that one exists was not supported. A decrease in TCRbeta repertoire diversity, as measured by inverse Simpson index, was observed in IBD patients compared with their healthy co-twins.

The CDR3 spans 15 residues, from the cysteine through the phenylalanine. No DNA has been recorded. CDR1 and CDR2 were assigned from the germline V gene as SGHRS and YFSETQ. The library relied on 5' RACE. Each TCR library was prepared from about 3.5 ug of total RNA. cDNA was synthesized with SMARTScribe reverse transcriptase in eight separate reactions per sample. During cDNA synthesis, template switching introduced unique molecular identifiers that contained a 6-nucleotide sample barcode. TCRalpha and TCRbeta cDNA was amplified in two nested PCRs of about 17 and 10 cycles, and bead purification was carried out after each PCR. Before amplification, the cDNA was both treated with uracil DNA-glycosylase and purified with the QIAquick PCR purification kit. In the second PCR, Illumina TruSeq-compatible adapters and sample-specific barcodes were added. TapeStation and Qubit were used to check library quality and concentration, and 5 ng of each library went into the pool. Sequencing of pooled libraries was carried out on an Illumina HiSeq2500 single-index Rapid Run using 2 x 100 bp reads and custom sequencing primers. The authors' pipeline ran thus. UMI-based consensus assembly with MiGEC version 1.2.6 was used to correct PCR and sequencing errors. V(D)J alignment, clonotype assembly and CDR3 extraction were performed with MiXCR version 2.1.1. Normalisation of gene usage, clonotype sharing and MAIT/NKT TCR abundance was achieved by analysing the top 1000, 10 000 and 20 000 clonotypes per sample. After downsampling to 27 000 UMIs, diversity was calculated as the inverse Simpson index using the vegan R package. Paired Mann-Whitney U tests on discordant twin pairs were used, with Benjamini-Hochberg multiple-testing correction. Based on TCRdb reprocessing of the reads, there is one entry per CDR3 protein sequence, and DNA is missing. TCRdb, not the authors, supplied the V and J calls. Per the sample table, the count is 310,000 or so distinct CDR3 sequences. The ten largest make up around 2% of the sample.

On this clonotype: What antigen it recognizes has not been identified.

A roughly 2.7 ml peripheral blood sample was drawn into PAXgene tubes per donor and stored at -80°C. Without any T cell sorting, total RNA was extracted from whole blood using the PAXgene blood miRNA kit on an automated QIAcube. Deep TCRalpha and TCRbeta repertoire profiling with unique molecular barcoding was performed on peripheral blood of monozygotic twin pairs concordant or discordant for inflammatory bowel disease. For every twin pair, smoking habits were documented, and each individual was categorised as a current, former or never smoker. Here the chain combines TRBV5-1 and TRBJ1-5; lacking DNA, the TRBD1 call made by TCRdb goes unchecked. This clonotype was sampled from a human donor with ulcerative colitis or Crohn's disease, or a healthy co-twin of an affected twin (not recorded which). Sequencing input: blood. Here the CDR3 is given as CASSWTGDWNQPQHF.